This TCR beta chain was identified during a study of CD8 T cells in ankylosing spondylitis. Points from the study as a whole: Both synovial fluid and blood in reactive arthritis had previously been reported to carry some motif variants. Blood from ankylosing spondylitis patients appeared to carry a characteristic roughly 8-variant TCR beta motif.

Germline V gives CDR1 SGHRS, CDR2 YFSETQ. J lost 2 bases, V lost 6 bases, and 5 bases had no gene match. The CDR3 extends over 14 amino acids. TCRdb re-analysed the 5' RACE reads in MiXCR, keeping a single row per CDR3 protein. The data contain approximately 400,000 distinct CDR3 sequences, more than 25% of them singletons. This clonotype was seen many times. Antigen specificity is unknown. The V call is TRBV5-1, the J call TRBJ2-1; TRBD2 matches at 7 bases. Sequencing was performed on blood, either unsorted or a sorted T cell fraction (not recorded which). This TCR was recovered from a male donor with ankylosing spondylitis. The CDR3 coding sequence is TGCGCCAGCACTAGCGGCAATCCCTACAATGAGCAGTTCTTC. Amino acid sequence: CASTSGNPYNEQFF. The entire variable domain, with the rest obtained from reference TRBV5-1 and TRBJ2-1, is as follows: KAGVTQTPRYLIKTRGQQVTLSCSPISGHRSVSWYQQTPGQGLQFLFEYFSETQRNKGNFPGRFSGRQFSNSRSEMNVSTLELGDSALYLCASTSGNPYNEQFFGPGTRLTVL.